The 23 T cell receptor beta chains given below trace back to one sample, sequenced in a study of cytomegalovirus exposure and HLA in healthy donors. Profiling relied on immunoSEQ multiplex PCR, and the TCRdb table lists in-frame clones only, not all of them. The table records around 150,000 clones, approximately 86% of them present only once. The sequencing input was PBMCs. These receptors originate from a man younger than 45 in good health and CMV-seropositive.

J is TRBJ1-1 and V is TRBV18; no definite D call. The V gene lost 0 bases and the J gene lost 6 bases, with 14 bases spanning the gap. CDR3 length: 15 residues. The germline CDR1 and CDR2 sequences are KGHSH and LQKENI. DNA of the CDR3: TGTGCCAGCTCACCACCGCCGGGGAATGGCGCTGAAGCTTTCTTT. The encoded protein is CASSPPPGNGAEAFF.

The chain couples TRBV5-1 to TRBJ1-3, with D unclear. Germline V gene lookup returns CDR1 SGHRS and CDR2 YFSETQ. Trimming removed 2 bases from V and 0 bases from J, with 6 bases in between. This CDR3 comprises 14 residues. The CDR3 DNA sequence: TGCGCCAGCAGCTTTGGCCCCTCTGGAAACACCATATATTTT. Amino acid sequence: CASSFGPSGNTIYF.

CDR3 in amino acids: CASSPRTGTHYGYTF. For the CDR3, the DNA is TGTGCCAGCTCCCCCAGGACAGGGACCCACTATGGCTACACCTTC. This chain joins TRBV18 and TRBJ1-2; 8 nucleotides match TRBD1. This CDR3 comprises 15 residues. V shed 6 bases, J shed 3 bases, and the junction held 9 bases outside the gene matches. Germline lookup yields CDR1 KGHSH and CDR2 LQKENI.

The chain's CDR3 is CASSLVGRGNEQFF. In DNA form, the CDR3 reads TGCGCCAGCAGCTTGGTGGGCAGGGGCAATGAGCAGTTCTTC. The chain recombines TRBV5-1 with TRBJ2-1; TRBD1 is a possible D gene (6 bases). CDR1 is SGHRS, CDR2 YFSETQ, per germline. V lost 0 bases, J lost 6 bases, and 10 bases lay in between. This CDR3 contains 14 residues.

The gene calls are TRBV7-8 and TRBJ2-1; no definite D call. Trimming left V 3 bases short and J 4 bases short, with 16 bases between. This CDR3 has 16 residues. From germline, CDR1 is SGHVS and CDR2 FQNEAQ. The CDR3 nucleotides are TGTGCCAGCAGCTTTTCAAGCCCCTGGGCATACAATGAGCAGTTCTTC. Protein sequence: CASSFSSPWAYNEQFF.

The V call is TRBV2, the J call TRBJ1-1, with TRBD1 matching over 9 bases. The germline V gene has CDR1 SNHLY and CDR2 FYNNEI. V was pared by 1 base and J by 0 bases, with 6 bases of the junction left unmatched. The CDR3 spans 17 residues. The CDR3, as DNA: TGTGCCAGCAGTGAAGAGGACAGGGGCTTAATGAACACTGAAGCTTTCTTT. It yields the protein CASSEEDRGLMNTEAFF.

The chain uses TRBV7-9 and TRBJ1-1, with a tentative D call TRBD1 (5 bases). V lost 6 bases and J 1 base, leaving 15 bases between the germline ends. CDR1 is SEHNR, CDR2 FQNEAQ, per germline (reference sequence). This CDR3 region has 15 residues. The CDR3 here is CASRLGGNGNTEAFF. The CDR3 DNA sequence: TGTGCCAGCAGACTCGGGGGTAACGGGAACACTGAAGCTTTCTTT.

This chain uses TRBV6-1 with TRBJ1-1, with D possibly TRBD1 on 5 matching bases. V was trimmed by 6 bases and J by 2 bases, leaving 10 bases between them. Germline V gene data show CDR1 as MNHNS and CDR2 as SASEGT. The CDR3 sequence is 13 residues long. The CDR3 region has the DNA TGTGCCAGCAGCGATCAGGGTAACACTGAAGCTTTCTTT. Amino acids: CASSDQGNTEAFF.

The chain couples TRBV9 to TRBJ2-3; 14 bases fit TRBD2. The V and J ends lost 0 bases and 2 bases, in that order; junction bases with no gene match: 5. CDR1 SGDLS and CDR2 YYNGEE come from the germline V gene. The CDR3 loop spans 18 amino acids. CDR3 bases: TGTGCCAGCAGCGTAGGGGGACTAGCGGGGGCCAACACAGATACGCAGTATTTT. Residues: CASSVGGLAGANTDTQYF.

The chain recombines TRBV10-3 with TRBJ2-7; possible D gene TRBD1, 5 bases. Trimming shortened V by 2 bases and J by 1 base, and 9 bases separated the two germline ends. The CDR3 sequence is 14 residues long. CDR1 and CDR2 from the germline V gene are ENHRY and SYGVKD. The CDR3 loop reads CAISEGHTSYEQYF. Written as DNA, the CDR3 is TGTGCCATCAGTGAGGGACACACGTCCTACGAGCAGTACTTC.

Details on this clone: This same CDR3 is encoded by further DNA sequences in the sample. The chain employs TRBV19 and TRBJ1-1; no reliable D call. The CDR3 sequence is 11 residues long. CDR1 and CDR2 (germline): LNHDA, SQIVND (reference sequence). V was cut by 1 base and J by 5 bases, with 2 bases left in between. CDR3: CASSIVTEAFF. Written as DNA, the CDR3 is TGTGCCAGTAGTATAGTAACTGAAGCTTTCTTT.

CDR3 in DNA: TGCGCCAGCAGCTTGGGTCCACCGCCGGGGGAGCAGTACTTC. It is translated as CASSLGPPPGEQYF. The chain combines TRBV5-1 with TRBJ2-7; D possibly corresponds to TRBD2 (5 bases). The germline V and J ends were trimmed by 0 bases and 7 bases, with 14 bases remaining between them. This CDR3 has 14 residues. Germline-derived CDR1 and CDR2 are SGHRS and YFSETQ. Using reference TRBV5-1 and TRBJ2-7 for the parts outside the CDR3, the full variable domain is KAGVTQTPRYLIKTRGQQVTLSCSPISGHRSVSWYQQTPGQGLQFLFEYFSETQRNKGNFPGRFSGRQFSNSRSEMNVSTLELGDSALYLCASSLGPPPGEQYFGPGTRLTVT.

This sequence joins TRBV7-9 and TRBJ1-4; D perhaps matches TRBD1 (5 bases). The CDR3 extends over 15 amino acids. The germline gives CDR1 SEHNR, CDR2 FQNEAQ (reference sequence). Trimming took off 0 bases at V and 13 bases at J, with 18 bases between the two ends. The CDR3 DNA reads as TGTGCCAGCAGCTTAGCCACAGGAGATGGATTGGGACTGTTTTTT. Its translation: CASSLATGDGLGLFF.

The gene calls are TRBV30 and TRBJ1-1; the D gene is possibly TRBD1 (5 bases). Per the germline V gene, CDR1 is GTSNPN and CDR2 is SVGIG (reference sequence). V was clipped by 4 bases and J by 1 base, with 10 bases between them. This CDR3 is built from 13 residues. The CDR3 nucleotides are TGTGCCTGGACCCGGACACAGAACACTGAAGCTTTCTTT. Translating it yields CAWTRTQNTEAFF.

The chain has TRBV10-1 and TRBJ2-3, with TRBD2 matching 10 bases. With 10 bases clipped from V and 2 bases from J, the junction kept 9 bases outside the gene matches. Germline V gene sequence: CDR1 WNHNN, CDR2 SYGVQD (reference sequence). The CDR3 spans 15 residues. The CDR3 protein is CANPNSGGDTDTQYF. CDR3 nucleotide sequence: TGCGCCAACCCCAACAGCGGGGGGGACACAGATACGCAGTATTTT.

V gene TRBV28 combines with J gene TRBJ1-3; 8 bases are shared with TRBD1. The germline CDR1 and CDR2 sequences are MDHEN and SYDVKM. This CDR3 is built from 13 residues. The ends lost 7 bases at V and 2 bases at J; junction bases unmatched: 1. Here the CDR3 reads CASTRGPGNTIYF. The CDR3 DNA reads TGTGCCAGCACCAGGGGGCCTGGAAACACCATATATTTT. Full variable domain (remainder filled in from reference TRBV28 and TRBJ1-3): DVKVTQSSRYLVKRTGEKVFLECVQDMDHENMFWYRQDPGLGLRLIYFSYDVKMKEKGDIPEGYSVSREKKERFSLILESASTNQTSMYLCASTRGPGNTIYFGEGSWLTVV.

The chain uses TRBV7-3 and TRBJ2-2, with no clear D. Per the germline V gene, CDR1 is SGHTA and CDR2 is FQGTGA. The CDR3 runs to 14 residues. Trimming pared 4 bases from V and 7 bases from J, leaving 13 bases between. The CDR3 loop is CASSSVGYGGELFF. In DNA, the CDR3 is TGTGCCAGCAGCTCCGTCGGGTATGGCGGGGAGCTGTTTTTT.

The rearrangement links TRBV7-3 to TRBJ1-2; D uncertain. Germline V CDR1 and CDR2: SGHTA, FQGTGA. Trimming removed 0 bases from V and 4 bases from J, with 12 bases in between. This CDR3 has 15 amino acids. CDR3 sequence reads: CASSLTPGLGYGYTF. The CDR3 coding sequence is TGTGCCAGCAGCTTAACCCCCGGGTTGGGCTATGGCTACACCTTC.

The rearrangement joins TRBV5-1 to TRBJ1-2; the D gene is possibly TRBD1 (5 bases). The CDR3 consists of 13 residues. CDR1 SGHRS and CDR2 YFSETQ come from the germline V gene. V lost 0 bases to trimming and J lost 9 bases, with 12 bases between them. In nucleotides, the CDR3 is TGCGCCAGCAGCTTGGATGGGGCAGGGAGCTACACCTTC. This sequence encodes CASSLDGAGSYTF. Variable domain in full (rest from reference TRBV5-1 and TRBJ1-2): KAGVTQTPRYLIKTRGQQVTLSCSPISGHRSVSWYQQTPGQGLQFLFEYFSETQRNKGNFPGRFSGRQFSNSRSEMNVSTLELGDSALYLCASSLDGAGSYTFGSGTRLTVV.

CDR3 DNA sequence: TGTGACTCCCGGGATGGGAATTTCTATGGCTACACCTTC. It codes for CDSRDGNFYGYTF. The rearrangement uses TRBV2 and TRBJ1-2; D gene ambiguous. The CDR3 consists of 13 residues. Germline lookup yields CDR1 SNHLY and CDR2 FYNNEI.

The V call is TRBV5-1, the J call TRBJ2-5; perhaps TRBD1 as D (6 bases). The CDR3 is 15 residues long. V lost 0 bases, J lost 5 bases, and 14 bases lay in between. Per germline, CDR1 SGHRS and CDR2 YFSETQ. The DNA of the CDR3 is TGCGCCAGCAGCTTGGGTCTTGCAGGGGTCGAGACCCAGTACTTC. Its protein is CASSLGLAGVETQYF. Complete variable domain (other parts from reference TRBV5-1 and TRBJ2-5): KAGVTQTPRYLIKTRGQQVTLSCSPISGHRSVSWYQQTPGQGLQFLFEYFSETQRNKGNFPGRFSGRQFSNSRSEMNVSTLELGDSALYLCASSLGLAGVETQYFGPGTRLLVL.

This chain joins TRBV30 and TRBJ1-5, with D possibly matching TRBD1 (6 bases). V lost 2 bases and J lost 5, with 13 bases in between. Germline V gene sequence: CDR1 GTSNPN, CDR2 SVGIG (reference sequence). The CDR3 has 14 amino acids. The CDR3 sequence is CAWSRGQTYQPQHF. The DNA for the CDR3 is TGTGCCTGGAGTAGAGGACAGACTTATCAGCCCCAGCATTTT. Full variable domain (remainder filled in from reference TRBV30 and TRBJ1-5): SQTIHQWPATLVQPVGSPLSLECTVEGTSNPNLYWYRQAAGRGLQLLFYSVGIGQISSEVPQNLSASRPQDRQFILSSKKLLLSDSGFYLCAWSRGQTYQPQHFGDGTRLSIL.

V gene TRBV27 combines with J gene TRBJ2-3; D might be TRBD1 (5 bases). CDR1 and CDR2 from the germline V gene are MNHEY and SMNVEV (reference sequence). Deletions cut 3 bases from V and 0 bases from J, with 10 bases between. The CDR3 sequence is 15 residues long. The CDR3 protein is CASSLMTASTDTQYF. The DNA for the CDR3 is TGTGCCAGCAGTTTGATGACAGCCAGCACAGATACGCAGTATTTT.